The next 20 T cell receptor beta chains were all read from a single sample in a study of T cell changes during pregnancy in multiple sclerosis. The method was immunoSEQ multiplex PCR; TCRdb's version includes in-frame clones alone and lacks a portion of them. The table records tens of thousands of clones, 94% of them present only once. This material consisted of CD4+ T cells from peripheral blood mononuclear cells, taken in the second trimester of pregnancy. These receptors all stem from a female donor with multiple sclerosis, enrolled in a pregnancy study.

The rearrangement joins TRBV19 to TRBJ1-3, with 7 bases matching TRBD1. Unmatched junction bases numbered 8, after V lost 4 bases and J lost 2 bases. This CDR3 contains 16 residues. Germline V CDR1 and CDR2: LNHDA, SQIVND (reference sequence). The DNA for the CDR3 is TGTGCCAGTAGTAGAGGGACAGTCGGGACTGGAAACACCATATATTTT. Translating gives CASSRGTVGTGNTIYF.

The genes are TRBV10-3 and TRBJ2-1; D may be TRBD1 (7 bases). Germline lookup yields CDR1 ENHRY and CDR2 SYGVKD. With 6 bases removed from V and 8 bases from J, the gap between germline ends came to 14 bases. This CDR3 spans 13 amino acids. The CDR3 sequence is CAIRRDSSYEQFF. As DNA, the CDR3 is TGTGCCATCAGGCGGGACAGTTCGTATGAGCAGTTCTTC.

The V gene is TRBV19, the J gene TRBJ2-5, with TRBD1 as a possible D gene (5 bases). Germline V lookup: CDR1 LNHDA, CDR2 SQIVND (reference sequence). V was shortened by 1 base and J by 4 bases, with 13 bases between the two germline ends. The CDR3 is 15 amino acids. CDR3 nucleotides: TGTGCCAGTAGTATAGCGGCAGGGCCGGCAGAGACCCAGTACTTC. Residues: CASSIAAGPAETQYF.

The rearrangement joins TRBV15 to TRBJ2-5, with 7 bases aligning to TRBD1. Germline V gives CDR1 LNHNV, CDR2 YYDKDF (reference sequence). CDR3 length: 14 residues. V dropped 2 bases and J dropped 5; count of bases not matched to a gene: 5. CDR3 DNA sequence: TGTGCCACCAGCAGAAGACAGGGTGTGGAGACCCAGTACTTC. Translation: CATSRRQGVETQYF. Filled out from reference TRBV15 and TRBJ2-5, the complete variable domain reads DAMVIQNPRYQVTQFGKPVTLSCSQTLNHNVMYWYQQKSSQAPKLLFHYYDKDFNNEADTPDNFQSRRPNTSFCFLDIRSPGLGDTAMYLCATSRRQGVETQYFGPGTRLLVL.

The chain has TRBV6-6 and TRBJ1-4; perhaps TRBD1 as D (5 bases). This CDR3 is built from 14 residues. V lost 0 bases and J lost 8, with 10 bases in between. Germline CDR1 MNHNY, CDR2 SVGAGI (reference sequence). This chain's CDR3 is CASSYSIRVEKLFF. Here the CDR3 DNA reads TGTGCCAGCAGTTACTCGATCAGGGTAGAAAAACTGTTTTTT.

The V gene is TRBV11-2, the J gene TRBJ1-3; a possible D gene is TRBD1 (6 bases). The V and J ends lost 0 bases and 2 bases respectively, with 11 bases between them. The germline V gene has CDR1 SGHAT and CDR2 FQNNGV. The CDR3 sequence is 16 residues long. Here the CDR3 reads CASSLEGGGPGNTIYF. In DNA form, the CDR3 reads TGTGCCAGCAGCTTAGAAGGGGGGGGACCTGGAAACACCATATATTTT.

CDR3 nucleotide sequence: TGTGCCAGCAGCGTAGCGATGGCAGGGGTTGGTGAGGGCTACACCTTC. Residues: CASSVAMAGVGEGYTF. This sequence joins TRBV9 and TRBJ1-2; possibly TRBD1 for D (6 bases). The V end lost 0 bases, the J end lost 8 bases, and 20 bases lay between the germline ends. The CDR3 contains 16 residues. Germline V gene lookup returns CDR1 SGDLS and CDR2 YYNGEE. Complete variable domain (other parts from reference TRBV9 and TRBJ1-2): DSGVTQTPKHLITATGQRVTLRCSPRSGDLSVYWYQQSLDQGLQFLIQYYNGEERAKGNILERFSAQQFPDLHSELNLSSLELGDSALYFCASSVAMAGVGEGYTFGSGTRLTVV.

This clone was picked up one time. The chain links TRBV10-2 to TRBJ2-3; 13 bases match TRBD2. Germline V lookup: CDR1 WSHSY, CDR2 SAAADI. The V gene end was trimmed by 6 bases and the J gene end by 3 bases; junction bases not matched to a gene: 12. The CDR3 extends over 18 amino acids. CDR3 sequence (DNA): TGCGCCAGCAGCCAACTAGCGGGGGGGCCAACTGGAACAGATACGCAGTATTTT. Its protein is CASSQLAGGPTGTDTQYF.

This chain uses TRBV2 with TRBJ2-7; TRBD1 matches at 9 bases. In germline, CDR1 is SNHLY, CDR2 FYNNEI. The CDR3 has 15 residues. V trimming: 7 bases; J trimming: 7 bases; junction bases outside the gene matches: 14. The CDR3 loop reads CASTARTGARREQYF. The CDR3 region has the DNA TGTGCCAGCACCGCCCGGACAGGGGCCCGACGGGAGCAGTACTTC.

The chain links TRBV11-2 to TRBJ1-2; no clear D. There are 15 residues in the CDR3. V was pared by 5 bases and J by 7 bases, with 20 bases between. Germline assignment: CDR1 SGHAT and CDR2 FQNNGV. CDR3 coding DNA: TGTGCCAGCAGCAACAGAGCCCATCCTCTGTTTGGCTACACCTTC. Translating it yields CASSNRAHPLFGYTF.

This chain connects TRBV5-6 to TRBJ1-5, with TRBD1 matching 7 bases. The CDR3 totals 15 residues. Germline V gives CDR1 SGHDT, CDR2 YYEEEE. V dropped 0 bases and J dropped 1; count of bases not matched to a gene: 1. The CDR3 DNA sequence: TGTGCCAGCAGCTTGGGACAGGGAAGCAATCAGCCCCAGCATTTT. Its protein is CASSLGQGSNQPQHF.

In this sample, this clone is medium-sized. The chain joins TRBV15 to TRBJ1-1; perhaps TRBD1 as D (5 bases). Trimming removed 5 bases from V and 5 bases from J, with 9 bases in between. The CDR3 spans 12 residues. Germline CDR1 reads LNHNV; CDR2 reads YYDKDF (reference sequence). CDR3 sequence: CATSPGRTEAFF. The CDR3 bases are TGTGCCACCAGCCCAGGGCGGACTGAAGCTTTCTTT. The complete variable domain, with remaining parts taken from reference TRBV15 and TRBJ1-1, reads DAMVIQNPRYQVTQFGKPVTLSCSQTLNHNVMYWYQQKSSQAPKLLFHYYDKDFNNEADTPDNFQSRRPNTSFCFLDIRSPGLGDTAMYLCATSPGRTEAFFGQGTRLTVV.

The rearrangement links TRBV6-1 to TRBJ1-3, with TRBD1 identical over 8 bases. V was clipped by 2 bases and J by 7 bases; unmatched bases: 4. This CDR3 is 14 amino acids long. CDR1 and CDR2 (germline): MNHNS, SASEGT. CDR3 DNA: TGTGCCAGCAGTGAACCCCGACAGGGGAACACCATATATTTT. This codes for CASSEPRQGNTIYF.

The chain uses TRBV7-3 and TRBJ1-1, with D possibly matching TRBD1 (6 bases). The germline V and J ends were trimmed by 2 bases and 2 bases, with 15 bases remaining between them. Germline V gene lookup returns CDR1 SGHTA and CDR2 FQGTGA. The CDR3 contains 16 residues. The CDR3 here is CASSLSDRMGNTEAFF. CDR3 nucleotides: TGTGCCAGCAGCTTATCCGACAGGATGGGTAACACTGAAGCTTTCTTT.

The V and J genes are TRBV4-3 and TRBJ2-1, with 10 bases matching TRBD2. Trimming took 0 bases from V and 10 from J; bases not matched to a gene: 3. The CDR3 is 14 residues long. Germline assignment: CDR1 LGHNA and CDR2 YSLEER. The CDR3 DNA reads TGCGCCAGCAGCCAAGAATTTAGCGGGGGGGAGCAGTTCTTC. Translation gives CASSQEFSGGEQFF.

J is TRBJ1-5 and V is TRBV29-1, with TRBD1 as a possible D gene (6 bases). Germline-derived CDR1 and CDR2 are SQVTM and ANQGSEA. Trimming stripped 4 bases from V and 3 bases from J, with 13 bases between. This CDR3 is built from 14 residues. The CDR3 is CSVVPGGANQPQHF. DNA for the CDR3: TGCAGCGTTGTCCCTGGGGGGGCCAATCAGCCCCAGCATTTT.

The chain uses TRBV6-6 and TRBJ2-7; possibly TRBD2 for D (6 bases). Trimming pared 2 bases from V and 2 bases from J, leaving 13 bases between. Germline lookup yields CDR1 MNHNY and CDR2 SVGAGI (reference sequence). The CDR3 spans 15 residues. The CDR3 region has the DNA TGTGCCAGCAGTTACGGGGGAGGAGCAACCTACGAGCAGTACTTC. Translation gives CASSYGGGATYEQYF.

This clone was counted a single time. The chain combines TRBV7-3 with TRBJ2-1, with 11 bases identical to TRBD2. J was trimmed by 0 bases and V by 5 bases; bases with no gene match: 9. The CDR3 has 18 residues. CDR1 and CDR2 from the germline V gene are SGHTA and FQGTGA. The CDR3 DNA follows: TGTGCCAGCAGCCTCACTAGCGGGGGCTTCAGCTCCTACAATGAGCAGTTCTTC. Translation: CASSLTSGGFSSYNEQFF.

The rearrangement joins TRBV11-2 to TRBJ2-7; D gene uncertain. Between the trimmed V and J ends, which lost 1 base and 2 bases, there was a span of 9 bases. This CDR3 contains 14 residues. Per germline, CDR1 SGHAT and CDR2 FQNNGV. The CDR3 DNA reads as TGTGCCAGCAGCTTAGGCGCGGATACCTACGAGCAGTACTTC. Translated: CASSLGADTYEQYF. The full variable domain, in which reference TRBV11-2 and TRBJ2-7 provide the parts outside the CDR3, is EAGVAQSPRYKIIEKRQSVAFWCNPISGHATLYWYQQILGQGPKLLIQFQNNGVVDDSQLPKDRFSAERLKGVDSTLKIQPAKLEDSAVYLCASSLGADTYEQYFGPGTRLTVT.

J is TRBJ1-6 and V is TRBV7-8; D is possibly TRBD1 (6 bases). V was pared by 4 bases and J by 0 bases, with 13 bases between. The CDR3 has 17 amino acids. In germline, CDR1 is SGHVS, CDR2 FQNEAQ. The CDR3 region has the DNA TGTGCCAGCAGCTCCCCCCAGGGGAGCTCCTATAATTCACCCCTCCACTTT. Its translation: CASSSPQGSSYNSPLHF.